This T cell receptor beta chain was profiled in a study of blood T cell repertoires in COVID-19 (dated by TCRdb to about 2020). Notes on the research overall: The collaborator samples originated in the United States, Italy and Spain and spanned the acute and convalescent phases of COVID-19. The prospective study material was composed of cDNA or gDNA derived from T cells, B-cell-depleted T cells, or PBMCs. Deeply sampled blood TCRbeta repertoires from subjects exposed to, actively infected with, or recovered from COVID-19 were included in the dataset. The repertoires were released in a freely available public database intended as a resource for research on the immune response to SARS-CoV-2. Samples came from the ongoing ImmuneRACE study (first 160 participants) plus 1,254 subjects from 6 global collaborators. The sample metadata nearly always contained a de-identified subject ID, COVID-19 status, age in years and sex. Where HLA class I and class II types were available, the types were taken from metadata supplied by the sample provider, not from assay-based typing. On the study overall, not on this receptor specifically: How much clinical and demographic metadata was included differed by source and by participant, and the metadata was provided uncurated.

Points on this clone: Its antigen target is currently unknown. No base qualities exist here, and no much larger clone lies one base off it.

After removal of 2 bases from V and 7 bases from J, the junction retains 9 bases not matched to a gene. The germline V gene gives CDR1 as ENHRY and CDR2 as SYGVKD. From its cysteine to its phenylalanine, the CDR3 spans 16 amino acids. The only DNA kept is the CDR3, 48 bases in frame from the first base. At one collaborating source in Seattle, patients were enrolled during active infection and were followed longitudinally through the course of disease. Whole blood was collected in K2EDTA tubes by collaborating institutions according to the institutions' own protocols. For TCRbeta analysis, collaborator samples were shipped as frozen whole blood, as isolated PBMCs, or as DNA extracted from either sample type. TCRbeta CDR3 regions were amplified from genomic DNA using the immunoSEQ Assay, a bias-controlled multiplex PCR. In the original analysis: The number of nucleated cells in each sample was estimated by amplification of reference gene primers within the assay. To quantify the absolute abundance of each unique TCRbeta CDR3 rearrangement, sequence reads were collapsed and filtered. Productive Simpson clonality was computed per sample as the square root of Simpson's diversity index over productive rearrangements. TCRdb re-hosts the immuneACCESS table, in-frame sequences only. Its copies lack some clones; in the studies checked, an unresolved V gene accounts for under half of them, and the cause for the rest is not known. The DNA gave D and trimming, while V, J and clone size come from that table. This sample lists 250,000 to 400,000 clones; roughly 88% were detected once. Clones ranked in the top ten supply 1.5% to 2% of the sample.

This chain joins TRBV10-3 to TRBJ2-1; 9 of the junction bases match TRBD1. Sample: peripheral blood. This TCR came from a woman aged 25 to 39 with COVID-19, enrolled during active disease. The CDR3 corresponds to CAISELPPDRGNEQFF. The sequence in DNA is TGTGCCATCAGTGAGCTCCCTCCCGACAGGGGGAATGAGCAGTTCTTC.